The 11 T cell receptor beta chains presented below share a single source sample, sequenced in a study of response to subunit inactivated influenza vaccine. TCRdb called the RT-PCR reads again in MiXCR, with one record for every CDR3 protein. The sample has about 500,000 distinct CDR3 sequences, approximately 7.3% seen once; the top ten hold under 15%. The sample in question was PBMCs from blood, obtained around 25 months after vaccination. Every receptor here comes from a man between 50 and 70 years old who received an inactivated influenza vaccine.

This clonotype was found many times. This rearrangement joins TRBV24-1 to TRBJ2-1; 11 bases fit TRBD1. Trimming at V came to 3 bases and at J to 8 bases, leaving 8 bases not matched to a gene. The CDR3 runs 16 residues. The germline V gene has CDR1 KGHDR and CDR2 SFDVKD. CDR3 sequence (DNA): TGTGCCACCAGTGATCCCCGGGACAGGGGGAGTGATGAGCAGTTCTTC. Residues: CATSDPRDRGSDEQFF.

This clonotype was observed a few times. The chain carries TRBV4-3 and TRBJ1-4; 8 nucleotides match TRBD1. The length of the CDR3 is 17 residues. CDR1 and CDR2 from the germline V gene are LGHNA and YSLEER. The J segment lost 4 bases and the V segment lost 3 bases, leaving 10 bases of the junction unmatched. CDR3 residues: CASSHRVGQGLNEKLFF. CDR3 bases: TGCGCCAGCAGCCATCGCGTTGGACAGGGCCTTAATGAAAAACTGTTTTTT.

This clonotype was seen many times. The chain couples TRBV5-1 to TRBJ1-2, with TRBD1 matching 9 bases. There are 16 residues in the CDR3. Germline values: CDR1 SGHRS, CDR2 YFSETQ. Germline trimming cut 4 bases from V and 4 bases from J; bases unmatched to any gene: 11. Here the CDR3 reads CASSPGQGRIGYGYTF. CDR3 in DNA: TGCGCCAGCAGCCCCGGACAGGGGAGAATCGGCTATGGCTACACCTTC.

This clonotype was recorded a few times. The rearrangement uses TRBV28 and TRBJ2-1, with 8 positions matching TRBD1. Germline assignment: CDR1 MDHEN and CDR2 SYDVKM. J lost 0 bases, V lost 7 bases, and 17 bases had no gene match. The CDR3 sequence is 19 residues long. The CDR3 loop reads CASILQGDSKISSYNEQFF. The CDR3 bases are TGTGCCAGCATCCTACAGGGGGACTCGAAGATCAGCTCCTACAATGAGCAGTTCTTC.

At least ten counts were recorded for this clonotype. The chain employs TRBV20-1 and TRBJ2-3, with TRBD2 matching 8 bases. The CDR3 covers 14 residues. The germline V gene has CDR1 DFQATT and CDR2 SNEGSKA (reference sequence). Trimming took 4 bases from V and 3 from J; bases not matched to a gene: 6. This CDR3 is CSATPGGRTDTQYF. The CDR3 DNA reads TGCAGTGCTACCCCTGGCGGGAGGACAGATACGCAGTATTTT.

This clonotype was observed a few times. CDR3 bases: TGTGCCAGCAGTTTAAACGGGGGGCTCGGTAATCAGCCCCAGCATTTT. Its protein is CASSLNGGLGNQPQHF. The chain combines TRBV12-3 or TRBV12-4 with TRBJ1-5; maybe TRBD1 (6 bases). V shed 2 bases and J shed 4 bases, with 15 bases lying between them. CDR3 length equals 16 residues.

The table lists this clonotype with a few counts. The CDR3 loop reads CASSIDRDEYF. The CDR3 DNA reads TGTGCCAGCAGCATCGACAGGGATGAGTACTTC. V usage is TRBV7-9 and J usage is TRBJ2-7, with 7 bases lining up with TRBD1. After removal of 5 bases from V and 11 bases from J, the junction contained 6 bases not matched to a gene. The CDR3 runs to 11 residues. Germline V gene lookup returns CDR1 SEHNR and CDR2 FQNEAQ (reference sequence). Full variable domain (outside the CDR3, taken from reference TRBV7-9 and TRBJ2-7): DTGVSQNPRHKITKRGQNVTFRCDPISEHNRLYWYRQTLGQGPEFLTYFQNEAQLEKSRLLSDRFSAERPKGSFSTLEIQRTEQGDSAMYLCASSIDRDEYFGPGTRLTVT.

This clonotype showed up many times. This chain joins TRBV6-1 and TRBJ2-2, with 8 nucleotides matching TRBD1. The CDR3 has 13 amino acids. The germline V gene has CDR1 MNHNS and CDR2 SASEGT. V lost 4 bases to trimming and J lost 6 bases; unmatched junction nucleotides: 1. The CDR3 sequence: CASSGTGPGELFF. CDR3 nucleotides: TGTGCCAGCAGTGGGACAGGGCCCGGGGAGCTGTTTTTT.

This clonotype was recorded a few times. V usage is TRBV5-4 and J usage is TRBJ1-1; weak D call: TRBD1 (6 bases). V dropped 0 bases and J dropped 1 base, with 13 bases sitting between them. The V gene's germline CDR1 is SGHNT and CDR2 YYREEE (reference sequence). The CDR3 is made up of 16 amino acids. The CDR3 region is CASSLAPTGGNTEAFF. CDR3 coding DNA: TGTGCCAGCAGCTTGGCACCGACAGGAGGGAACACTGAAGCTTTCTTT.

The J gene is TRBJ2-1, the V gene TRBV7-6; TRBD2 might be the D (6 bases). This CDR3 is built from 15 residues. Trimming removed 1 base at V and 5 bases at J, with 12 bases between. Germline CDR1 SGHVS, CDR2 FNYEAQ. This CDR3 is CASSLGGVGNNEQFF. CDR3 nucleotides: TGTGCCAGCAGCTTAGGGGGGGTGGGTAACAATGAGCAGTTCTTC.

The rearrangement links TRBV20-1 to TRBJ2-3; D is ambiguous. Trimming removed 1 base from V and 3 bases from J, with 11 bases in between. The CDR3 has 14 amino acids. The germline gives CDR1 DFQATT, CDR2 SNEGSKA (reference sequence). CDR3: CSARVPGWTDTQYF. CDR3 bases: TGCAGTGCTAGAGTCCCCGGGTGGACAGATACGCAGTATTTT.